This T cell receptor (beta chain) was obtained from a study of T cell changes during pregnancy in multiple sclerosis. This CDR3 is built from 14 residues. V dropped 3 bases and J dropped 5 bases, with 11 bases sitting between them. Germline-derived CDR1 and CDR2 are SEHNR and FQNEAQ (reference sequence). Data came from immunoSEQ multiplex PCR; TCRdb stores just in-frame clones and leaves some out. The sample lists around 46,000 clones; over 75% were seen once. The chain has TRBV7-9 and TRBJ2-1; tentative D call: TRBD2 (6 bases). The TCR sequence derives from a female donor with multiple sclerosis, enrolled in a pregnancy study. This material consisted of CD8+ T cells from peripheral blood mononuclear cells, taken in the second trimester of pregnancy. CDR3 residues: CASSFGGRDNEQFF. The DNA for the CDR3 is TGTGCCAGCAGCTTCGGGGGACGTGACAATGAGCAGTTCTTC.